These 9 T cell receptor beta chains came from one sample sequenced in a study of blood T cell repertoires in COVID-19. Generated by immunoSEQ multiplex PCR, the TCRdb table keeps only in-frame clones and is missing some. Among about 480,000 clones listed, roughly 88% were seen once. Specimen: PBMCs or T cells enriched from blood (not recorded which). The receptors stem from a woman aged 40 to 55 who had recovered from COVID-19.

The chain recombines TRBV7-8 with TRBJ2-7, with 12 bases that match TRBD2. The germline gives CDR1 SGHVS, CDR2 FQNEAQ. The V segment lost 5 bases and the J segment 5 bases; nucleotides outside the gene matches: 13. The CDR3 has 17 residues. The DNA for the CDR3 is TGTGCCAGCAGCCCCGGACTAGCGGGATCCATCTGGAACGAGCAGTACTTC. Protein product: CASSPGLAGSIWNEQYF.

The rearrangement uses TRBV27 and TRBJ1-2; no definite D call. The CDR3 loop spans 15 amino acids. Trimming stripped 2 bases from V and 7 bases from J, with 17 bases between. In germline, CDR1 is MNHEY, CDR2 SMNVEV (reference sequence). The DNA for the CDR3 is TGTGCCAGCAGTTTAAGCGGAGGGTGGCGGGCTGGCTACACCTTC. It encodes CASSLSGGWRAGYTF.

The chain couples TRBV6-1 to TRBJ1-2; 7 bases align to TRBD1. The CDR3 has 15 residues. Trimming removed 1 base from V and 6 bases from J; junction bases left unmatched: 8. Germline V gives CDR1 MNHNS, CDR2 SASEGT. CDR3 bases: TGTGCCAGCAGTGAAGGACAGGGAGGAATCGATGGCTACACCTTC. Translating it yields CASSEGQGGIDGYTF.

This rearrangement joins TRBV7-2 to TRBJ1-2, with 9 bases fitting TRBD1. From germline, CDR1 is SGHTA and CDR2 FQGNSA. The CDR3 is made up of 14 amino acids. V lost 5 bases, J lost 6 bases, and 7 bases stayed unmatched. Here the CDR3 reads CASSVGTGNNGYTF. CDR3 nucleotide sequence: TGTGCCAGCAGCGTCGGGACAGGGAATAATGGCTACACCTTC.

The chain combines TRBV7-8 with TRBJ1-1; a possible D gene is TRBD1 (5 bases). This CDR3 spans 17 amino acids. Germline CDR1 SGHVS, CDR2 FQNEAQ. Between the trimmed V and J ends, which lost 7 bases and 0 bases, there was a span of 21 bases. CDR3 loop: CASNDGGKFIMNTEAFF. As DNA, the CDR3 is TGTGCCAGCAATGACGGGGGGAAATTTATTATGAACACTGAAGCTTTCTTT. Looking up the rest from reference TRBV7-8 and TRBJ1-1 gives the full variable domain: GAGVSQSPRYKVAKRGQDVALRCDPISGHVSLFWYQQALGQGPEFLTYFQNEAQLDKSGLPSDRFFAERPEGSVSTLKIQRTQQEDSAVYLCASNDGGKFIMNTEAFFGQGTRLTVV.

J is TRBJ2-1 and V is TRBV7-6; 9 bases are shared with TRBD1. Looked up from germline, CDR1 is SGHVS and CDR2 is FNYEAQ. V gave up 3 bases and J gave up 8 bases; unmatched junction bases: 14. This CDR3 has 17 residues. Here the CDR3 DNA reads TGTGCCAGCAGCTTTTCCCTCCCGGGGGGACAGGGATATGAGCAGTTCTTC. This encodes CASSFSLPGGQGYEQFF. Combining the CDR3 with reference TRBV7-6 and TRBJ2-1 gives the whole variable domain GAGVSQSPRYKVTKRGQDVALRCDPISGHVSLYWYRQALGQGPEFLTYFNYEAQQDKSGLPNDRFSAERPEGSISTLTIQRTEQRDSAMYRCASSFSLPGGQGYEQFFGPGTRLTVL.

This clone was seen only a few times. J is TRBJ1-6 and V is TRBV7-9; D might be TRBD1 (6 bases). This CDR3 has 19 residues. The germline gives CDR1 SEHNR, CDR2 FQNEAQ (reference sequence). V lost 0 bases and J 7 bases, leaving 22 bases between the germline ends. The CDR3 nucleotides read TGTGCCAGCAGCTTAGCGAGGTTGAGAGAGGGGGTTCGGAATTCACCCCTCCACTTT. It is translated as CASSLARLREGVRNSPLHF.

The rearrangement links TRBV27 to TRBJ2-1; the match to TRBD1 covers 7 bases. With V trimmed by 3 bases and J by 4 bases, 15 bases remained unmatched. The CDR3 contains 18 residues. CDR1 is MNHEY, CDR2 SMNVEV, per germline (reference sequence). Here the CDR3 DNA reads TGTGCCAGCAGTTTCCTCCTCCTCGGGACAGAAGTATACAATGAGCAGTTCTTC. Protein sequence: CASSFLLLGTEVYNEQFF.

The chain recombines TRBV5-4 with TRBJ2-5; 16 bases map to TRBD2. V gave up 4 bases and J gave up 5 bases; unmatched junction bases: 8. Per germline, CDR1 SGHNT and CDR2 YYREEE (reference sequence). The CDR3 spans 17 residues. CDR3 nucleotides: TGTGCCAGCAGCCCGGGGACTAGCGGGAGGGTAGGTGAGACCCAGTACTTC. Residues: CASSPGTSGRVGETQYF.